This T cell receptor beta chain was identified during a study of control samples from healthy donors and cancer patients. The CDR3 extends over 12 amino acids. The V end lost 3 bases, the J end lost 7 bases, and 7 bases lay between the germline ends. The repertoire was sequenced with immunoSEQ multiplex PCR; TCRdb's copy has only in-frame clones and lacks some. The sample shows some 130,000 clones, approximately 92% of them seen only once. The TCR was taken from a man between 18 and 29 years old in good health. The sample consisted of blood. This chain joins TRBV12-3 or TRBV12-4 and TRBJ2-1; D call uncertain. This CDR3 is CASSLVLNEQFF. In nucleotides, the CDR3 is TGTGCCAGCAGTTTGGTTTTGAATGAGCAGTTCTTC.